Below are 29 T cell receptor beta chains sequenced from a single sample in a study of blood T cell repertoires in COVID-19. Clones were read by immunoSEQ multiplex PCR, and TCRdb kept only the in-frame ones, dropping some. The data hold about 150,000 clones, with 80% observed a single time. Material: peripheral blood. The receptors come from a woman aged 45-65 years with acute or convalescent COVID-19.

The rearrangement uses TRBV7-3 and TRBJ2-2; D is undetermined. With 0 bases removed from V and 6 bases from J, the gap between germline ends came to 8 bases. Germline assignment: CDR1 SGHTA and CDR2 FQGTGA. CDR3 length equals 14 residues. DNA of the CDR3: TGTGCCAGCAGCTTAACAGCCCCCTCCGGGGAGCTGTTTTTT. Encoded protein: CASSLTAPSGELFF.

This chain uses TRBV19 with TRBJ1-5; tentatively, D is TRBD1 (6 bases). There are 15 residues in the CDR3. Trimming stripped 5 bases from V and 0 bases from J, with 11 bases between. Germline V gene lookup returns CDR1 LNHDA and CDR2 SQIVND (reference sequence). The CDR3 bases are TGTGCCAGTAGTCAAAACAGGGATAGCAATCAGCCCCAGCATTTT. Residues: CASSQNRDSNQPQHF.

The chain employs TRBV30 and TRBJ1-1; TRBD1 agrees at 7 bases. There are 14 residues in the CDR3. Germline trimming cut 1 base from V and 1 base from J; bases unmatched to any gene: 3. CDR1 and CDR2 from the germline V gene are GTSNPN and SVGIG (reference sequence). The CDR3 sequence: CAWSARDRNTEAFF. CDR3 DNA sequence: TGTGCCTGGAGTGCCCGGGACAGGAACACTGAAGCTTTCTTT. The whole variable domain, remainder taken from reference TRBV30 and TRBJ1-1, is SQTIHQWPATLVQPVGSPLSLECTVEGTSNPNLYWYRQAAGRGLQLLFYSVGIGQISSEVPQNLSASRPQDRQFILSSKKLLLSDSGFYLCAWSARDRNTEAFFGQGTRLTVV.

This clone was seen once. This chain connects TRBV9 to TRBJ1-1; D ambiguous. Per the germline V gene, CDR1 is SGDLS and CDR2 is YYNGEE. V lost 1 base to trimming and J lost 0 bases, with 7 bases between them. There are 14 residues in the CDR3. The CDR3 region is CASSVSSMNTEAFF. DNA for the CDR3: TGTGCCAGCAGCGTATCCAGTATGAACACTGAAGCTTTCTTT.

The V and J genes are TRBV7-9 and TRBJ2-1; TRBD2 matches at 10 bases. Unmatched junction bases numbered 9, after V lost 2 bases and J lost 8 bases. This CDR3 has 16 residues. The V gene's germline CDR1 is SEHNR and CDR2 FQNEAQ (reference sequence). The CDR3 sequence: CASSLLVSSGGYEQFF. The DNA of the CDR3 is TGTGCCAGCAGCTTATTGGTTTCTAGCGGGGGCTATGAGCAGTTCTTC.

The V call is TRBV9, the J call TRBJ2-1; a weak D match, TRBD2 (7 bases). The V end lost 0 bases, the J end lost 5 bases, and 12 bases lay between the germline ends. Germline-derived CDR1 and CDR2 are SGDLS and YYNGEE. CDR3 length: 15 residues. In nucleotides, the CDR3 is TGTGCCAGCAGCGTAGTCGGGGGGCACGACAATGAGCAGTTCTTC. It encodes CASSVVGGHDNEQFF.

The CDR3 DNA is TGTGCCAGCAAGGAGGTAGCAGATACGCAGTATTTT. Translating it yields CASKEVADTQYF. The chain uses TRBV2 and TRBJ2-3; possible D gene TRBD2, 5 bases. With 7 bases removed from V and 4 bases from J, the gap between germline ends came to 9 bases. CDR1 and CDR2 (germline): SNHLY, FYNNEI. The CDR3 contains 12 residues.

On this clone: Other DNA sequences from this sample encode an identical CDR3 as well. This rearrangement joins TRBV4-2 to TRBJ1-2; 8 bases agree with TRBD1. CDR3 length equals 15 residues. Per germline, CDR1 LGHNA and CDR2 YNFKEQ. The V gene end was trimmed by 0 bases and the J gene end by 5 bases; junction bases not matched to a gene: 5. The CDR3 DNA reads TGTGCCAGCAGCCAAGAAGACAGGGGCGGGTATGGCTACACCTTC. This encodes CASSQEDRGGYGYTF.

This clone was seen a few times. The V call is TRBV5-1, the J call TRBJ2-7; tentative D call: TRBD2 (5 bases). The CDR3 sequence is 14 residues long. Looked up from germline, CDR1 is SGHRS and CDR2 is YFSETQ. Trimming shortened V by 0 bases and J by 2 bases, and 9 bases separated the two germline ends. The CDR3 reads CASSLAGEAYEQYF. For the CDR3, the DNA is TGCGCCAGCAGCTTGGCCGGGGAAGCCTACGAGCAGTACTTC. Filled out from reference TRBV5-1 and TRBJ2-7, the complete variable domain reads KAGVTQTPRYLIKTRGQQVTLSCSPISGHRSVSWYQQTPGQGLQFLFEYFSETQRNKGNFPGRFSGRQFSNSRSEMNVSTLELGDSALYLCASSLAGEAYEQYFGPGTRLTVT.

The chain is built from TRBV28 and TRBJ1-1; D perhaps matches TRBD1 (5 bases). V was clipped by 10 bases and J by 4 bases, with 10 bases between them. The CDR3 spans 11 residues. The germline gives CDR1 MDHEN, CDR2 SYDVKM. The CDR3 nucleotides are TGTGCCACCTGGGGGGGCACTGAAGCTTTCTTT. Its translation is CATWGGTEAFF.

The V call is TRBV7-8, the J call TRBJ1-2; D is unresolved. V lost 7 bases, J lost 1 base, and 19 bases lay in between. Germline V gene lookup returns CDR1 SGHVS and CDR2 FQNEAQ. The CDR3 is 16 amino acids. The CDR3 spells CASNPMGSGFNYGYTF. The CDR3 nucleotides are TGTGCCAGCAACCCCATGGGGTCGGGGTTTAACTATGGCTACACCTTC.

The J gene is TRBJ1-1, the V gene TRBV9; 9 bases line up with TRBD1. V lost 2 bases, J lost 4 bases, and 3 bases stayed unmatched. The germline V gene has CDR1 SGDLS and CDR2 YYNGEE. This CDR3 has 14 residues. CDR3 bases: TGTGCCAGCAGCGTGACAGGGGGGACCACTGAAGCTTTCTTT. Amino acids: CASSVTGGTTEAFF. Together with reference TRBV9 and TRBJ1-1, the CDR3 gives the full variable domain: DSGVTQTPKHLITATGQRVTLRCSPRSGDLSVYWYQQSLDQGLQFLIQYYNGEERAKGNILERFSAQQFPDLHSELNLSSLELGDSALYFCASSVTGGTTEAFFGQGTRLTVV.

The chain combines TRBV4-3 with TRBJ1-2; 9 positions match TRBD1. With 4 bases clipped from V and 2 bases from J, the junction kept 11 bases outside the gene matches. Per the germline V gene, CDR1 is LGHNA and CDR2 is YSLEER. This CDR3 has 17 residues. For the CDR3, the DNA is TGCGCCAGCAGCCTAGCCCGACAGGGGGACCCAAACTATGGCTACACCTTC. Protein sequence: CASSLARQGDPNYGYTF.

About this clone: Additional DNA sequences in this sample encode the identical CDR3. This chain links TRBV11-3 with TRBJ1-3; D gene unclear. With 3 bases removed from V and 7 bases from J, the gap between germline ends came to 10 bases. This CDR3 is 13 amino acids long. CDR1 is SGHNT, CDR2 YENEEA, per germline. In nucleotides, the CDR3 is TGTGCCAGCAGCTTGAGCGGAGGGAACACCATATATTTT. Encoded protein: CASSLSGGNTIYF.

This chain joins TRBV15 and TRBJ1-3; TRBD1 aligns across 8 bases. The germline V gene encodes CDR1 LNHNV and CDR2 YYDKDF (reference sequence). The junction had 3 bases not matched to a gene; V was cut back by 4 bases and J by 4 bases. The CDR3 runs 14 residues. CDR3 in amino acids: CATSTGQGGNTIYF. The CDR3 DNA is TGTGCCACCAGCACCGGACAGGGAGGAAACACCATATATTTT.

The V and J genes are TRBV19 and TRBJ2-2, with D possibly matching TRBD1 (6 bases). The germline gives CDR1 LNHDA, CDR2 SQIVND (reference sequence). V was shortened by 3 bases and J by 4 bases, with 15 bases between the two germline ends. The CDR3 spans 16 residues. DNA of the CDR3: TGTGCCAGTAGTATCTCGTCAGGGGACCTCACCGGGGAGCTGTTTTTT. Its protein product is CASSISSGDLTGELFF.

This chain links TRBV19 with TRBJ1-1, with a possible D match to TRBD1 (6 bases). Germline CDR1 and CDR2: LNHDA and SQIVND (reference sequence). V dropped 6 bases and J dropped 1 base, with 12 bases sitting between them. The CDR3 runs to 14 residues. Here the CDR3 DNA reads TGTGCCAGTAGGTACACAGGGCCGAACACTGAAGCTTTCTTT. It yields the protein CASRYTGPNTEAFF.

The V call is TRBV5-6, the J call TRBJ1-2; a possible D gene is TRBD1 (5 bases). Trimming shortened V by 9 bases and J by 5 bases, and 23 bases separated the two germline ends. This CDR3 spans 15 amino acids. Germline V CDR1 and CDR2: SGHDT, YYEEEE. CDR3 loop: CATQAGLGLGYGYTF. DNA for the CDR3: TGTGCCACCCAGGCAGGGCTAGGGCTCGGGTATGGCTACACCTTC.

This chain connects TRBV5-1 to TRBJ1-2; 8 bases map to TRBD1. V shed 4 bases and J 7 bases; nucleotides not matched to a gene: 12. Germline V gene lookup returns CDR1 SGHRS and CDR2 YFSETQ. The CDR3 is made up of 15 amino acids. The CDR3 here is CASSAPDRGRGGYTF. The CDR3, as DNA: TGCGCCAGCAGCGCCCCTGACAGGGGAAGAGGTGGCTACACCTTC.

The V call is TRBV12-3 or TRBV12-4, the J call TRBJ1-4; D remains ambiguous. V lost 6 bases, J lost 5 bases, and 7 bases lay in between. The length of the CDR3 is 12 residues. CDR3 nucleotide sequence: TGTGCCAGCAGGAGGGAAAATGAAAAACTGTTTTTT. This sequence encodes CASRRENEKLFF.

V usage is TRBV5-1 and J usage is TRBJ2-3, with 8 positions matching TRBD2. This CDR3 is 18 amino acids long. CDR1 and CDR2 (germline): SGHRS, YFSETQ. Trimming at V came to 3 bases and at J to 2 bases, leaving 14 bases not matched to a gene. The CDR3 protein is CASSSGLRSGVSTDTQYF. The CDR3 nucleotides read TGCGCCAGCAGCTCGGGACTGCGTAGCGGGGTCTCCACAGATACGCAGTATTTT.

This chain connects TRBV6-5 to TRBJ1-3; D gene unclear. The CDR3 runs 11 residues. Germline V gives CDR1 MNHEY, CDR2 SVGAGI. Trimming took 7 bases from V and 6 from J, leaving 7 bases between them. The CDR3 DNA reads TGTGCCAGCATCGCGTTAAACACCATATATTTT. Translated: CASIALNTIYF.

This clone has just a few counts. The rearrangement links TRBV5-8 to TRBJ1-3; TRBD1 might be the D (6 bases). Germline assignment: CDR1 SGHTS and CDR2 YDEGEE. This CDR3 region has 15 residues. The V and J ends lost 1 base and 4 bases respectively, with 12 bases between them. The CDR3 sequence is CASSLSQGMGNTIYF. The CDR3 region has the DNA TGTGCCAGCAGCTTGTCACAGGGAATGGGAAACACCATATATTTT.

The chain couples TRBV5-1 to TRBJ1-2; D may be TRBD1 (5 bases). Trimming removed 3 bases at V and 3 bases at J, with 21 bases between. CDR3 length equals 17 residues. Germline CDR1 SGHRS, CDR2 YFSETQ. CDR3 sequence: CASSWVGGSSGDYGYTF. The CDR3 DNA follows: TGCGCCAGCAGCTGGGTTGGGGGGAGCAGCGGGGACTATGGCTACACCTTC.

The rearrangement links TRBV3-1 (or the pseudogene TRBV3-2) to TRBJ1-5; D remains unclear. V lost 0 bases, J lost 5 bases, and 11 bases lay in between. The germline CDR1 and CDR2 sequences are LGHDT and YNNKEL (reference sequence). The CDR3 covers 15 residues. CDR3 bases: TGTGCCAGCAGCCAAGATTCCCGGTTAGATCAGCCCCAGCATTTT. It encodes CASSQDSRLDQPQHF.

The chain is built from TRBV28 and TRBJ2-5, with 7 bases matching TRBD2. The ends lost 3 bases at V and 7 bases at J; junction bases unmatched: 5. The CDR3 extends over 13 amino acids. Looked up from germline, CDR1 is MDHEN and CDR2 is SYDVKM. CDR3 coding DNA: TGTGCCAGCAGTTTCTTTGGGGGGGGGACCCAGTACTTC. Translating gives CASSFFGGGTQYF.

This chain uses TRBV19 with TRBJ2-1; TRBD1 matches at 10 bases. J was trimmed by 5 bases and V by 7 bases; bases with no gene match: 8. This CDR3 contains 15 residues. Germline loops: CDR1 LNHDA, CDR2 SQIVND (reference sequence). CDR3 loop: CASMGGTGVNNEQFF. The CDR3 DNA follows: TGTGCCAGTATGGGGGGGACAGGGGTTAACAATGAGCAGTTCTTC.

The J gene is TRBJ2-4, the V gene TRBV18; a weak D match, TRBD1 (6 bases). V lost 3 bases, J lost 7 bases, and 13 bases lay in between. There are 14 residues in the CDR3. The germline CDR1 and CDR2 sequences are KGHSH and LQKENI. The CDR3 nucleotides are TGTGCCAGCTCACCCTCAGGGGCTAGTAACATTCAGTACTTC. It yields the protein CASSPSGASNIQYF.

The J gene is TRBJ1-2, the V gene TRBV30, with D possibly matching TRBD1 (5 bases). CDR1 is GTSNPN, CDR2 SVGIG, per germline (reference sequence). CDR3 length equals 12 residues. Trimming stripped 1 base from V and 6 bases from J, with 9 bases between. As DNA, the CDR3 is TGTGCCTGGAGTGGGGGGGGTGATGGCTACACCTTC. Translated, it gives CAWSGGGDGYTF.